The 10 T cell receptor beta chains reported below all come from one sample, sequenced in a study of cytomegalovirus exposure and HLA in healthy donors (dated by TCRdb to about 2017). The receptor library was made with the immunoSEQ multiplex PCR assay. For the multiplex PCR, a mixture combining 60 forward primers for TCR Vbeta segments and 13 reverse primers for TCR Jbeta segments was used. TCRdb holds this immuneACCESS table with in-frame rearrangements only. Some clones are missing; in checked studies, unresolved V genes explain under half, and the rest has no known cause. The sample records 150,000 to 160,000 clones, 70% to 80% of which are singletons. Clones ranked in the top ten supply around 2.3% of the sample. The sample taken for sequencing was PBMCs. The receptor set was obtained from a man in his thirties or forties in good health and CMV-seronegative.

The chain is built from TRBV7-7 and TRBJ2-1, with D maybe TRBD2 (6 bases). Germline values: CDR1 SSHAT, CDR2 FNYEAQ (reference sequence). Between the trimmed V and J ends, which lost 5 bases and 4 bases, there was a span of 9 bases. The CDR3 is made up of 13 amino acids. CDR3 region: CASSLGLYNEQFF. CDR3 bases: TGTGCCAGCAGCCTCGGACTATACAATGAGCAGTTCTTC.

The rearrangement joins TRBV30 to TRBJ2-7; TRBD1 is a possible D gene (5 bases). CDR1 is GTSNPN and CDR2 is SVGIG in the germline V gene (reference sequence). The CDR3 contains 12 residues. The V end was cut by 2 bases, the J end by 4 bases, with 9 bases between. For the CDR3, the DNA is TGTGCCTGGAGTATCGCAGGGTACGAGCAGTACTTC. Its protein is CAWSIAGYEQYF.

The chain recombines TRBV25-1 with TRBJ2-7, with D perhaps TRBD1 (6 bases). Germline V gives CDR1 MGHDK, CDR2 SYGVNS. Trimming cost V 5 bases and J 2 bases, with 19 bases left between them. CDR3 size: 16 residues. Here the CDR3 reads CASSPFSQDRTYEQYF. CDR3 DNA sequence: TGTGCCAGCAGTCCTTTTTCCCAAGACAGGACCTACGAGCAGTACTTC.

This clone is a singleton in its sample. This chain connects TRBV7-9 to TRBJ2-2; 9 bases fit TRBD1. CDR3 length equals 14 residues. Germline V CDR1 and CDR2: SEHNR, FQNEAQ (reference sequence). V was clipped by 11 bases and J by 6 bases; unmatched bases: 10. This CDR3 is CASSGGQGSGELFF. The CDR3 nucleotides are TGTGCCTCCTCCGGAGGACAGGGGTCCGGGGAGCTGTTTTTT.

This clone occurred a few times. CDR3 protein: CASSESGLAGGDEQYF. Here the CDR3 DNA reads TGTGCCAGCAGTGAATCTGGACTAGCGGGGGGAGACGAGCAGTACTTC. This sequence joins TRBV2 and TRBJ2-7; 14 positions agree with TRBD2. The CDR3 contains 16 residues. With V trimmed by 2 bases and J by 5 bases, 5 bases remained unmatched. Per the germline V gene, CDR1 is SNHLY and CDR2 is FYNNEI.

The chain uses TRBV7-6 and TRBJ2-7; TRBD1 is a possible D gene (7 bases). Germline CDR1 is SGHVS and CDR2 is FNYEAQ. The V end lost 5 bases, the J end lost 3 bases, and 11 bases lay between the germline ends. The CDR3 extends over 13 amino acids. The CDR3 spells CASSAGQLYEQYF. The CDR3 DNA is TGTGCCAGCAGCGCGGGACAGCTCTACGAGCAGTACTTC.

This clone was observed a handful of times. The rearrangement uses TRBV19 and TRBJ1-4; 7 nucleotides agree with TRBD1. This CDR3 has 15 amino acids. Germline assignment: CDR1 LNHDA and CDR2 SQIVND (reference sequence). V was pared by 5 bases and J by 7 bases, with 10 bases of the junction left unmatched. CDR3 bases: TGTGCCAGTAGTTCCCGGACAGGTGGAGGTGAAAAACTGTTTTTT. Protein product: CASSSRTGGGEKLFF.

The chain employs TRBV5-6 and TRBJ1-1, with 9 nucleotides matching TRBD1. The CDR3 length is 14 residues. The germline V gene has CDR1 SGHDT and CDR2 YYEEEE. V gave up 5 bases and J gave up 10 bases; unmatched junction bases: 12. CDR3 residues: CASSSSGQGSGAFF. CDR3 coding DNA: TGTGCCAGCAGTTCCTCGGGACAGGGTAGTGGAGCTTTCTTT.

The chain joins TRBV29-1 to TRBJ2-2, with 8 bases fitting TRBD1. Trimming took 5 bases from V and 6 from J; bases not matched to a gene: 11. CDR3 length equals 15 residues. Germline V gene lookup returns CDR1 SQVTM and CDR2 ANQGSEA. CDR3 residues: CSVLLGTGYSGELFF. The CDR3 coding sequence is TGCAGCGTTCTGCTCGGGACAGGATACTCCGGGGAGCTGTTTTTT.

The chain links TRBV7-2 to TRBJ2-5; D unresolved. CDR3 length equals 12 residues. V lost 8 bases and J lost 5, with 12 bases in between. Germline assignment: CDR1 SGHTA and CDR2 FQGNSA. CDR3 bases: TGTGCCAGCGCCTTGGGCGACGAGACCCAGTACTTC. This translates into CASALGDETQYF.